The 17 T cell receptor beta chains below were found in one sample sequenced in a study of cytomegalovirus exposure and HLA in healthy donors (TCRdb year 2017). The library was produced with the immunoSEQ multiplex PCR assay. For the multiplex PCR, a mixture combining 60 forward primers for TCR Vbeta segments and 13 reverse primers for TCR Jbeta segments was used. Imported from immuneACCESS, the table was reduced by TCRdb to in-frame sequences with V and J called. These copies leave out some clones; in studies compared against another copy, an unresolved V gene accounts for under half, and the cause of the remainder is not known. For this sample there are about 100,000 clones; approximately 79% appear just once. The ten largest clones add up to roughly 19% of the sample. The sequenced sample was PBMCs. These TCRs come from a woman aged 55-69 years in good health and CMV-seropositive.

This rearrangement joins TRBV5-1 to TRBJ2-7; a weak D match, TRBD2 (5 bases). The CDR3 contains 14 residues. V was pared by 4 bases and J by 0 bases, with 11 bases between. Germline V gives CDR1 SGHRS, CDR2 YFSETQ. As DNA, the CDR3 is TGCGCCAGCAGCCCGAGCGGTTCCTCCTACGAGCAGTACTTC. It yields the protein CASSPSGSSYEQYF.

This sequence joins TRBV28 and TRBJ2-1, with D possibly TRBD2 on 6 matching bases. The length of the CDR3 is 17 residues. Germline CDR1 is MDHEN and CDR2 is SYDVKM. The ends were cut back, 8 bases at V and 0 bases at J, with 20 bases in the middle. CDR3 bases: TGTGCCAGCGGGCCCTTGATAGCGGCCAGCTCCTACAATGAGCAGTTCTTC. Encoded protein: CASGPLIAASSYNEQFF.

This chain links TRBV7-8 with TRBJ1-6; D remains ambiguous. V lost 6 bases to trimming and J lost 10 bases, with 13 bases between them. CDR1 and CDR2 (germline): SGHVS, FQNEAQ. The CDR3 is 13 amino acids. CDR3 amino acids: CASRADLESPLHF. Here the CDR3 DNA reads TGTGCCAGCAGGGCAGATCTTGAATCACCCCTCCACTTT.

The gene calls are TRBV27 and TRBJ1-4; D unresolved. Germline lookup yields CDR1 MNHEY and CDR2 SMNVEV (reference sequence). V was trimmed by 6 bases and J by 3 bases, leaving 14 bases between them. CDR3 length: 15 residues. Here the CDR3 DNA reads TGTGCCAGCAGACCCTCGGGAGGGCCTAATGAAAAACTGTTTTTT. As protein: CASRPSGGPNEKLFF.

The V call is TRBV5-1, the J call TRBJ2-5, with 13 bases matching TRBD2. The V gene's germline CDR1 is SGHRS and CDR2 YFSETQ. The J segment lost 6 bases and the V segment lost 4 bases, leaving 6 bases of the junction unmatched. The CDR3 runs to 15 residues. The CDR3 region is CASSRTSGSEKTQYF. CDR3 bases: TGCGCCAGCAGCCGGACTAGCGGGAGCGAAAAGACCCAGTACTTC.

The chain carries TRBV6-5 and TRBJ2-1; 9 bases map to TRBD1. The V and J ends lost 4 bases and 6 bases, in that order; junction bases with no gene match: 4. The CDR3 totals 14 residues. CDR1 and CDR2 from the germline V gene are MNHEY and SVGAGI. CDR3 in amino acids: CASSSGQGTNEQFF. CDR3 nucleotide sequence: TGTGCCAGCAGTTCCGGACAGGGGACCAATGAGCAGTTCTTC.

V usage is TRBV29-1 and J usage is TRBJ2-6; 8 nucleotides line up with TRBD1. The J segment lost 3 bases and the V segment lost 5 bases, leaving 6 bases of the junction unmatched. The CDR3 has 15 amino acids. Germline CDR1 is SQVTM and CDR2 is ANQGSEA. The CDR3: CSVTQGALGANVLTF. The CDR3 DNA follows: TGCAGCGTTACCCAGGGGGCGCTTGGGGCCAACGTCCTGACTTTC.

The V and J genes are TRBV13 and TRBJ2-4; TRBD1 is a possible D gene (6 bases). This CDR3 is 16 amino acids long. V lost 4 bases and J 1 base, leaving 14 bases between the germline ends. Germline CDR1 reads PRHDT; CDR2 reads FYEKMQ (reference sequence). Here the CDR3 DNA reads TGTGCCAGCAGCTCTGCACAGGGTATCGCCAAAAACATTCAGTACTTC. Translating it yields CASSSAQGIAKNIQYF.

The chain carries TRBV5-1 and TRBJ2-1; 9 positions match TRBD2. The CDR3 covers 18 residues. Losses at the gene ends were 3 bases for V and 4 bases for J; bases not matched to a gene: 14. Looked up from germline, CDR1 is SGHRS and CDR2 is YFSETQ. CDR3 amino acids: CASSSAGWREGGYNEQFF. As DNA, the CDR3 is TGCGCCAGCAGCTCCGCCGGCTGGCGGGAGGGCGGTTACAATGAGCAGTTCTTC.

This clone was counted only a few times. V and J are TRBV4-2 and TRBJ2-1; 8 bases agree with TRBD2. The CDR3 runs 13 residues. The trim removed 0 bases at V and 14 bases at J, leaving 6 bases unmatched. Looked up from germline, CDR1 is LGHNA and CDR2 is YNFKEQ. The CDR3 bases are TGTGCCAGCAGCCAAGAGAGGCGGGAGGCGGAGTTCTTC. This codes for CASSQERREAEFF.

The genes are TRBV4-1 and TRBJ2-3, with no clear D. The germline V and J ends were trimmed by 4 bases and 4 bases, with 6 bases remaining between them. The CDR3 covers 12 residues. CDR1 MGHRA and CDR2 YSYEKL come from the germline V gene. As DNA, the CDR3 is TGCGCCAGCAGCCCCCCCGCAGATACGCAGTATTTT. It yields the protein CASSPPADTQYF.

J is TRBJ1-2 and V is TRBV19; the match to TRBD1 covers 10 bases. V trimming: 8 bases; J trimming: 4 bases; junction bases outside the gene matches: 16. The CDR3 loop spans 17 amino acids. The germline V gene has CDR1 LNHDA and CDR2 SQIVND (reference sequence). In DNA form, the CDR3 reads TGTGCCAGTTCCTCCGCCGTGGGACAGGGGCATCCCTATGGCTACACCTTC. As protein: CASSSAVGQGHPYGYTF.

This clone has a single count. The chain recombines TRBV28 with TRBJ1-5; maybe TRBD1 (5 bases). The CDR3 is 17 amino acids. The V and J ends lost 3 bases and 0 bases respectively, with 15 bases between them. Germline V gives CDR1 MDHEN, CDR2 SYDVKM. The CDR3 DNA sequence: TGTGCCAGCAGTTTTAGCGGGGGAGGCTATAGCAATCAGCCCCAGCATTTT. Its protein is CASSFSGGGYSNQPQHF. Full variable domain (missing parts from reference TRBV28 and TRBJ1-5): DVKVTQSSRYLVKRTGEKVFLECVQDMDHENMFWYRQDPGLGLRLIYFSYDVKMKEKGDIPEGYSVSREKKERFSLILESASTNQTSMYLCASSFSGGGYSNQPQHFGDGTRLSIL.

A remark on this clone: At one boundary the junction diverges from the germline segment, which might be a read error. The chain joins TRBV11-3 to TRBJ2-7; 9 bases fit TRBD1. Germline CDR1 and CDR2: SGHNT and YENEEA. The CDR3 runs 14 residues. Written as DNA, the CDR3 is TGTGCCAGCAGCATAGAACAGGGGGCTAGCGAGCAGTACTTC. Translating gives CASSIEQGASEQYF.

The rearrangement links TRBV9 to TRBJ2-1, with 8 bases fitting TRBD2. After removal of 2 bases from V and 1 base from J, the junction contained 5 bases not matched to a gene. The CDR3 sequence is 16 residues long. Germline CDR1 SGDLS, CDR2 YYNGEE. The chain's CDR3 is CASSVGASGSYNEQFF. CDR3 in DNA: TGTGCCAGCAGCGTGGGAGCTAGCGGGTCCTACAATGAGCAGTTCTTC.

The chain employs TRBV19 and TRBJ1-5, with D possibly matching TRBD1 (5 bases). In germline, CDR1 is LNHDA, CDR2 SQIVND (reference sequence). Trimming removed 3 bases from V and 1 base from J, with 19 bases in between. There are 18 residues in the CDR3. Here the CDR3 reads CASSINRQARTSNQPQHF. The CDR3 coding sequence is TGTGCCAGTAGTATTAACAGGCAAGCTCGAACGAGCAATCAGCCCCAGCATTTT.

CDR3 bases: TGCAGTGCTAGTAGGAGCTATGGCTACACCTTC. As protein: CSASRSYGYTF. The J gene is TRBJ1-2, the V gene TRBV20-1; no clear D. The CDR3 totals 11 residues. Trimming cost V 3 bases and J 4 bases, with 6 bases left between them. Looked up from germline, CDR1 is DFQATT and CDR2 is SNEGSKA (reference sequence).